The rows below give T cell receptor beta chains drawn from one sample of a study of cytomegalovirus exposure and HLA in healthy donors. Assay: immunoSEQ multiplex PCR; the TCRdb copy retains only in-frame clones and omits some. The top ten clones hold under 5.5% of a sample with some 150,000 clones, about two thirds of them seen once. Material for sequencing was PBMCs. The receptors here all came from a man between 50 and 59 years old in good health and CMV-seropositive. The CDR3 runs from the conserved cysteine through the conserved F or W. A D gene is named only where the DNA matches it firmly. Size tells how often a clone was seen (once, few, many) or the class of an expanded clone, and some rows leave it out.

NA,15,TRBV4-2,NA,TRBJ2-7,TGTGCCAGCAGCCAAGATGCCAGGGGCAGAGGCGAGCAGTACTTC,CASSQDARGRGEQYF
NA,13,TRBV29-1,TRBD2,TRBJ2-7,TGCAGCGTTGGTAGCGGGGACGTAAACGAGCAGTACTTC,CSVGSGDVNEQYF
NA,16,TRBV6-6,TRBD1,TRBJ2-5,TGTGCCAGCAGTTACGCTCCGGGACAGGGGGGAGAGACCCAGTACTTC,CASSYAPGQGGETQYF
NA,13,TRBV7-3,NA,TRBJ2-1,TGTGCCAGCAGCTTGGGGACTCACAATGAGCAGTTCTTC,CASSLGTHNEQFF
NA,16,TRBV6-1,TRBD2,TRBJ2-1,TGTGCCAGCAGTGGGACTAGCGGGAGTGGTTACAATGAGCAGTTCTTC,CASSGTSGSGYNEQFF
once,15,TRBV7-2,NA,TRBJ1-1,TGTGCCAGCAGCCCCGGAGGTCTGACGAACACTGAAGCTTTCTTT,CASSPGGLTNTEAFF
NA,15,TRBV2,TRBD1,TRBJ1-5,TGTGCCAGCAGGAGGGACAGGGGGTATGGTCAGCCCCAGCATTTT,CASRRDRGYGQPQHF
NA,17,TRBV4-3,TRBD1,TRBJ2-1,TGCGCCAGCAGCCCCCAACGACGGACAGGGGGTTGGGATGAGCAGTTCTTC,CASSPQRRTGGWDEQFF
once,15,TRBV11-2,TRBD1,TRBJ1-1,TGTGCCAGCAGCCCAAGGGGGCGCGTTCTCTCTGAAGCTTTCTTT,CASSPRGRVLSEAFF
NA,14,TRBV5-1,NA,TRBJ2-3,TGCGCCAGCAGCTTACAGACCAGCACAGATACGCAGTATTTT,CASSLQTSTDTQYF
NA,12,TRBV10-2,NA,TRBJ2-7,TGCGCCAGCAGTGAGCCGTACTACGAGCAGTACTTC,CASSEPYYEQYF